Below, 16 T cell receptor beta chains from the same sample are listed, as sequenced in a study of blood T cell repertoires in COVID-19. Some clones are missing from TCRdb's copy, which holds only in-frame ones; the method was immunoSEQ multiplex PCR. The data show some 300,000 clones, 90% seen once. Input material: peripheral blood. These TCRs come from a woman in her thirties or forties with COVID-19, enrolled during active disease.

The chain combines TRBV10-3 with TRBJ2-3; 8 nucleotides match TRBD2. Germline-derived CDR1 and CDR2 are ENHRY and SYGVKD. The CDR3 is made up of 15 amino acids. V trimming: 10 bases; J trimming: 2 bases; junction bases outside the gene matches: 11. This chain's CDR3 is CATWYEAGVTDTQYF. CDR3 DNA sequence: TGTGCCACCTGGTATGAAGCGGGGGTCACAGATACGCAGTATTTT.

The chain joins TRBV9 to TRBJ2-7; no clear D gene. The CDR3 has 14 residues. Trimming took 4 bases from V and 0 from J, leaving 11 bases between them. Per germline, CDR1 SGDLS and CDR2 YYNGEE. CDR3 sequence (DNA): TGTGCCAGCAGCCCCCGTCTGAGCTCCTACGAGCAGTACTTC. Translated, it gives CASSPRLSSYEQYF.

This rearrangement joins TRBV28 to TRBJ1-2, with D possibly being TRBD1 (5 bases). The CDR3 spans 15 residues. V lost 0 bases and J lost 4, with 12 bases in between. Germline loops: CDR1 MDHEN, CDR2 SYDVKM. CDR3 region: CASSLWRTTSYGYTF. CDR3 sequence (DNA): TGTGCCAGCAGTTTATGGAGGACAACCTCCTATGGCTACACCTTC.

The chain employs TRBV7-3 and TRBJ2-4; TRBD1 matches 7 bases. The CDR3 contains 15 residues. Trimming at V came to 1 base and at J to 5 bases, leaving 5 bases not matched to a gene. Germline loops: CDR1 SGHTA, CDR2 FQGTGA. CDR3 in DNA: TGTGCCAGCAGCTTAAAAGGGGGCTGGCAAAACATTCAGTACTTC. Amino acids: CASSLKGGWQNIQYF.

The chain has TRBV5-1 and TRBJ1-3; perhaps TRBD1 as D (6 bases). The V gene lost 0 bases and the J gene lost 0 bases, with 10 bases spanning the gap. Per the germline V gene, CDR1 is SGHRS and CDR2 is YFSETQ. The CDR3 contains 16 residues. CDR3 in DNA: TGCGCCAGCAGCTTGGATACACAGGGCTCTGGAAACACCATATATTTT. Encoded protein: CASSLDTQGSGNTIYF.

The rearrangement joins TRBV15 to TRBJ2-1, with D perhaps TRBD1 (5 bases). The germline CDR1 and CDR2 sequences are LNHNV and YYDKDF (reference sequence). The CDR3 runs to 16 residues. Trimming pared 2 bases from V and 9 bases from J, leaving 20 bases between. The CDR3 spells CATSRSPGTRGTEQFF. In DNA, the CDR3 is TGTGCCACCAGCAGATCCCCAGGTACAAGGGGTACTGAGCAGTTCTTC.

This sequence joins TRBV11-1 and TRBJ1-1, with D hard to call. Trimming stripped 5 bases from V and 1 base from J, with 11 bases between. This CDR3 contains 14 residues. Germline V gene data show CDR1 as SGHAT and CDR2 as FQDESV (reference sequence). This chain's CDR3 is CASSLGSTNTEAFF. CDR3 nucleotides: TGTGCCAGCAGCCTCGGGTCGACGAACACTGAAGCTTTCTTT.

This sequence joins TRBV19 and TRBJ2-1; the D is unclear. The V end lost 9 bases, the J end lost 3 bases, and 21 bases lay between the germline ends. CDR3 length: 16 residues. Per the germline V gene, CDR1 is LNHDA and CDR2 is SQIVND (reference sequence). The CDR3 here is CASGLRKWALYNEQFF. The DNA for the CDR3 is TGTGCCAGCGGCCTTAGGAAATGGGCCCTCTACAATGAGCAGTTCTTC.

This clone occurred once. V gene TRBV4-3 combines with J gene TRBJ2-1, with TRBD2 as a possible D gene (5 bases). The germline V gene has CDR1 LGHNA and CDR2 YSLEER. V lost 0 bases to trimming and J lost 8 bases, with 8 bases between them. The CDR3 consists of 13 residues. The CDR3 bases are TGCGCCAGCAGCCAAGAGGCGGGCGATGAGCAGTTCTTC. Its protein is CASSQEAGDEQFF.

On this clone itself: At the DNA level, this CDR3 is encoded by other sequences in the same sample as well. The V call is TRBV19, the J call TRBJ2-5, with a tentative D call TRBD2 (6 bases). Trimming cost V 3 bases and J 5 bases, with 10 bases left between them. This CDR3 comprises 13 residues. CDR1 and CDR2 (germline): LNHDA, SQIVND (reference sequence). CDR3 nucleotide sequence: TGTGCCAGTAGTATCGCGGGGTGGGAGACCCAGTACTTC. Translation gives CASSIAGWETQYF.

This clone has only one observation. This chain links TRBV29-1 with TRBJ1-2; 8 bases match TRBD1. Germline CDR1 and CDR2: SQVTM and ANQGSEA. With 1 base clipped from V and 4 bases from J, the junction kept 5 bases outside the gene matches. This CDR3 is 14 amino acids long. CDR3 sequence reads: CSVEGQGSPYGYTF. The CDR3 nucleotides are TGCAGCGTTGAAGGACAGGGGTCTCCCTATGGCTACACCTTC.

This clone appeared a single time. The chain carries TRBV30 and TRBJ1-5; D ambiguous. The CDR3 length is 15 residues. V was clipped by 2 bases and J by 4 bases, with 15 bases between them. CDR1 and CDR2 from the germline V gene are GTSNPN and SVGIG (reference sequence). DNA for the CDR3: TGTGCCTGGAGTCCCAACCTAAACAGAAATCAGCCCCAGCATTTT. As protein: CAWSPNLNRNQPQHF.

Concerning this clone: Other nucleotide sequences from this sample produce the same CDR3. The CDR3 sequence: CASSRQANTGELFF. The CDR3 nucleotides are TGTGCCAGCAGCCGCCAGGCGAACACCGGGGAGCTGTTTTTT. The gene calls are TRBV7-3 and TRBJ2-2; D is undetermined. Trimming shortened V by 5 bases and J by 0 bases, and 7 bases separated the two germline ends. CDR1 SGHTA and CDR2 FQGTGA come from the germline V gene. The CDR3 runs 14 residues.

The gene calls are TRBV7-3 and TRBJ1-1; TRBD1 aligns across 9 bases. Germline lookup yields CDR1 SGHTA and CDR2 FQGTGA. J was trimmed by 1 base and V by 4 bases; bases with no gene match: 1. This CDR3 is built from 14 residues. This CDR3 is CASSSGQGNTEAFF. CDR3 coding DNA: TGTGCCAGCAGCTCGGGACAGGGGAACACTGAAGCTTTCTTT.

The CDR3: CASSSSLALSYNEQFF. The CDR3 region has the DNA TGTGCCAGCAGTTCGTCTCTAGCGCTTTCCTACAATGAGCAGTTCTTC. The chain uses TRBV6-5 and TRBJ2-1; tentative D call: TRBD2 (6 bases). Germline V gives CDR1 MNHEY, CDR2 SVGAGI. The V end was cut by 4 bases, the J end by 1 base, with 14 bases between. The CDR3 length is 16 residues.

This chain connects TRBV18 to TRBJ1-4; D call uncertain. The germline CDR1 and CDR2 sequences are KGHSH and LQKENI. The V end was cut by 3 bases, the J end by 4 bases, with 9 bases between. This CDR3 is built from 14 residues. The CDR3 region has the DNA TGTGCCAGCTCACCTCGCGGGATTAATGAAAAACTGTTTTTT. This codes for CASSPRGINEKLFF.